This TCR beta chain emerged from a study of tumor-infiltrating lymphocytes in primary liver carcinoma. Total RNA amounting to 450 to 550 ng was the source from which TCR beta cDNA was made with a constant-region primer. Slightly modified ARM-PCR served as the procedure for the TCR beta libraries. These libraries came from three rounds of nested multiplex PCR. Running approximately 10 cycles apiece, the first two PCR rounds relied on TRBV1-TRBV30 forward primers together with a C-beta reverse primer. TCRdb passed the multiplex PCR reads through MiXCR, listing each CDR3 protein once. Altogether 99,000 or so distinct CDR3 sequences are present, approximately 78% being singletons, with the ten largest covering 15% to 25%. As to this clonotype: One junction end disagrees with the germline gene, perhaps due to a read error.

This CDR3 has 13 residues. The V gene's germline CDR1 is SGHKS and CDR2 YYEKEE (reference sequence). Unsorted bulk tissue (roughly 18-32 mg) underwent RNA and DNA co-extraction. Patients had chronic HBV infection and were treatment-naive. The TCR originated in a man aged 35 to 55 with primary liver carcinoma and hepatitis B virus infection. This rearrangement joins TRBV5-5 to TRBJ2-1, with D unresolved. The sample taken for sequencing was liver tumor tissue from sampling region 3. Described subset: tumor region T3, left-lateral pole. CDR3 sequence reads: CASSYRTGNGQFF. In DNA form, the CDR3 reads TGTGCCAGTAGCTACCGAACGGGCAATGGGCAGTTCTTC.